This is a list of T cell receptor beta chains from one sample in a study of regulatory and conventional T cells in RAG deficiency. Assay used: immunoSEQ multiplex PCR; TCRdb lists only in-frame clones, some missing. The data show approximately 48,000 clones, with 85% to 90% seen just once and 0.51% held by the top ten. These data also featured in a second study, about regulatory T cells.

The sample consisted of CD4+ effector T cells sorted from blood. Source of these receptors: a human donor in good health. Both conserved end residues are part of each CDR3. A D gene is named only where the DNA matches it firmly. A row's size may be missing; if present it is once, few, many or a size class.

j_call d_call v_call clone_size cdr3_length cdr3_nt cdr3_aa
TRBJ1-2 . TRBV5-6 . 13 TGTGCCAGCAGCTTGGCGGGGGGCTATGGCTACACCTTC CASSLAGGYGYTF
TRBJ2-7 TRBD1 TRBV6-1 . 13 TGTGCCAGCATTCGTTCAGGGGGCTACGAGCAGTACTTC CASIRSGGYEQYF
TRBJ2-5 . TRBV5-1 . 15 TGCGCCAGCAGCTTGTCAGGACCCCCACAAGAGACCCAGTACTTC CASSLSGPPQETQYF
TRBJ1-3 TRBD1 TRBV28 . 16 TGTGCCAGCAGTTGGGACAGGCGCCGCTCTGGAAACACCATATATTTT CASSWDRRRSGNTIYF
TRBJ1-5 . TRBV14 . 12 TGTGCCAGCAGCCAACACAATCAGCCCCAGCATTTT CASSQHNQPQHF
TRBJ1-2 . TRBV9 . 16 TGTGCCAGCAGCCCCCAGAGTGCGAGCGTAAACTATGGCTACACCTTC CASSPQSASVNYGYTF
TRBJ1-5 . TRBV19 . 16 TGTGCCAGTAGTATCTCCCGGACAGCGGGTATTCAGCCCCAGCATTTT CASSISRTAGIQPQHF
TRBJ2-3 TRBD2 TRBV6-1 . 17 TGTGCCAGCAGTGAAAATTCAGGGAGGGAACGTACAGATACGCAGTATTTT CASSENSGRERTDTQYF
TRBJ2-7 TRBD1 TRBV6-1 . 15 TGTGCCAGCAGTCAAACCGGGACAGGGATCGACGAGCAGTACTTC CASSQTGTGIDEQYF
TRBJ2-1 . TRBV9 . 16 TGTGCCAGCAGCGTAGGTCAGCGGAGCTCCTACAATGAGCAGTTCTTC CASSVGQRSSYNEQFF
TRBJ2-1 TRBD2 TRBV9 once 14 TGTGCCAGCAGCCCCCGGGGGGGGGAAATCGAGCAGTTCTTC CASSPRGGEIEQFF
TRBJ2-7 . TRBV7-2 . 15 TGTGCCAGCAGCTGGGGGGGCACTCAGGGCCACGAGCAGTACTTC CASSWGGTQGHEQYF
TRBJ2-6 . TRBV19 . 14 TGTGCCAGTAAGTGGGCTTCTGGGGCCAACGTCCTGACTTTC CASKWASGANVLTF
TRBJ2-3 TRBD2 TRBV7-9 . 16 TGTGCCAGCAGCTCCCCTGCGGGAGGGCTCACAGATACGCAGTATTTT CASSSPAGGLTDTQYF
TRBJ1-1 . TRBV5-1 . 13 TGCGCCAGCAGCAGGACTGGGAACACTGAAGCTTTCTTT CASSRTGNTEAFF
TRBJ2-7 TRBD1 TRBV19 . 15 TGTGCCAGTAGACCAGGGGACAGAGCTTCCTACGAGCAGTACTTC CASRPGDRASYEQYF